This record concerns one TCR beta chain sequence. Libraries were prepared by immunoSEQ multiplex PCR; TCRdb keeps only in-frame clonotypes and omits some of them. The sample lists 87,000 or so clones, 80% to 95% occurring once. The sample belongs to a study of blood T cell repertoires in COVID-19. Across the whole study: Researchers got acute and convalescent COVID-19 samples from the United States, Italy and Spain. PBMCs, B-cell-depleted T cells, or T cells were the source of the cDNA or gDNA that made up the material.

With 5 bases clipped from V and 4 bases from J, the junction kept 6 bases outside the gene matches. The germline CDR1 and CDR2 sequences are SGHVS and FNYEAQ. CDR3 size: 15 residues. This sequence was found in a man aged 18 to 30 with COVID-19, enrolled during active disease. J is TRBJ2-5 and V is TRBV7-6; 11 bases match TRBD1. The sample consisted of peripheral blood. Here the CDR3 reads CASSLGQGARETQYF. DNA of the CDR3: TGTGCCAGCAGCCTAGGACAGGGGGCGAGAGAGACCCAGTACTTC.